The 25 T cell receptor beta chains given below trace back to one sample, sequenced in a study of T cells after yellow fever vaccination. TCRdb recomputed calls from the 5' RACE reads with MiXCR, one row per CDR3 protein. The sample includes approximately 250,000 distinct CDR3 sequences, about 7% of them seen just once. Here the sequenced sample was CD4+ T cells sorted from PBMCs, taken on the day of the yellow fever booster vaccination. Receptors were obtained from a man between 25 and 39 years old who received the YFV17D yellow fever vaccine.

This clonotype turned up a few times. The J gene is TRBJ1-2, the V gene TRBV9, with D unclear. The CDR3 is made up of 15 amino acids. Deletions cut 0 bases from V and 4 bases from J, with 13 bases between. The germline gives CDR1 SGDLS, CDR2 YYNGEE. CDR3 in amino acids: CASSVVDSVSYGYTF. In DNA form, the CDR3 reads TGTGCCAGCAGCGTAGTGGATTCAGTGAGCTATGGCTACACCTTC.

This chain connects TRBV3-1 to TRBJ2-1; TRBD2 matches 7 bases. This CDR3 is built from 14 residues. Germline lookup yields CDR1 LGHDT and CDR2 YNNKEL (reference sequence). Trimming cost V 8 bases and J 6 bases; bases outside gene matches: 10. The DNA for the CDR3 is TGTGCCAGCCACCAAGCGGGGATCATCAATGAGCAGTTCTTC. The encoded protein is CASHQAGIINEQFF.

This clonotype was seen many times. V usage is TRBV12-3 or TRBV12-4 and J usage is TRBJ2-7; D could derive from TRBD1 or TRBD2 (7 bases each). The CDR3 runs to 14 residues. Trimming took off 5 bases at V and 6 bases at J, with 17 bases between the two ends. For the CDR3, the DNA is TGTGCCAGCAGTACATCAGGGGGGGGCGGCGAGCAGTACTTC. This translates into CASSTSGGGGEQYF.

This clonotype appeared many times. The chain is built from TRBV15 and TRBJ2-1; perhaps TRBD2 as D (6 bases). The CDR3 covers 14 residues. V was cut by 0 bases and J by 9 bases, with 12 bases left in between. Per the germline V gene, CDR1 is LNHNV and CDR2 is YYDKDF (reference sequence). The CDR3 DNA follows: TGTGCCACCAGCAGAGATAGGGAGGTTGGTGAGCAGTTCTTC. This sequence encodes CATSRDREVGEQFF.

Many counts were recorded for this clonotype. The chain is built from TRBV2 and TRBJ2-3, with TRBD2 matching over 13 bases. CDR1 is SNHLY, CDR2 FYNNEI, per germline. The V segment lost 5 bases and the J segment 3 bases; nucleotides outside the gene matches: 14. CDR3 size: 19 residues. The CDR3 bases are TGTGCCAGCAGTAGCACCCCCGGGACTAGCGGGAAAAAAACAGATACGCAGTATTTT. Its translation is CASSSTPGTSGKKTDTQYF.

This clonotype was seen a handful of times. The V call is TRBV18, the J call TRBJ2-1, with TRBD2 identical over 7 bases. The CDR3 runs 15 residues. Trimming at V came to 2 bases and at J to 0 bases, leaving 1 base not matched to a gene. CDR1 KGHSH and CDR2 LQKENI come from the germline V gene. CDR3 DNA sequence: TGTGCCAGCTCACCAAGGACTAGCTCCTACAATGAGCAGTTCTTC. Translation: CASSPRTSSYNEQFF.

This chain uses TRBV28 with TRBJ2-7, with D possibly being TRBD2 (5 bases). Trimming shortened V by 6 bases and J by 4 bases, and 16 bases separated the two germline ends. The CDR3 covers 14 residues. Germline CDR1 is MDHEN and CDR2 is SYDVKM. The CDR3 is CASRPGSEDYEQYF. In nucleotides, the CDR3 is TGTGCCAGCAGGCCGGGGAGCGAAGATTACGAGCAGTACTTC. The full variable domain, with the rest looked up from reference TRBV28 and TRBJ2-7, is DVKVTQSSRYLVKRTGEKVFLECVQDMDHENMFWYRQDPGLGLRLIYFSYDVKMKEKGDIPEGYSVSREKKERFSLILESASTNQTSMYLCASRPGSEDYEQYFGPGTRLTVT.

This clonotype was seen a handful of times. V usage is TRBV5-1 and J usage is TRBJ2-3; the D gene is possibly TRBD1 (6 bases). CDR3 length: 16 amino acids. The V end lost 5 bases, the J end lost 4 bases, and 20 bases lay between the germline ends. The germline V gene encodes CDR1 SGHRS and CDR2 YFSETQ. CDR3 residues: CASSFHTTGVADTQYF. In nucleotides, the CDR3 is TGCGCCAGCAGTTTTCATACGACAGGTGTGGCAGATACGCAGTATTTT.

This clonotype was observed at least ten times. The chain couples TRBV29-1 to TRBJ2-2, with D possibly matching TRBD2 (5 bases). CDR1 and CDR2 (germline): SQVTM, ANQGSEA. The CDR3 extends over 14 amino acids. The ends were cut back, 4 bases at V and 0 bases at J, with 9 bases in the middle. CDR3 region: CSVGTFSNTGELFF. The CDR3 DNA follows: TGCAGCGTTGGGACTTTTTCGAACACCGGGGAGCTGTTTTTT.

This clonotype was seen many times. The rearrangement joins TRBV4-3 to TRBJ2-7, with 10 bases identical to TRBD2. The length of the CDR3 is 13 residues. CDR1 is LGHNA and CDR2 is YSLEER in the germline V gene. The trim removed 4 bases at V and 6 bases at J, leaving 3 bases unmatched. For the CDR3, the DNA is TGCGCCAGCAGCCTTGTAGCGGGAGGCGAGCAGTACTTC. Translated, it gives CASSLVAGGEQYF.

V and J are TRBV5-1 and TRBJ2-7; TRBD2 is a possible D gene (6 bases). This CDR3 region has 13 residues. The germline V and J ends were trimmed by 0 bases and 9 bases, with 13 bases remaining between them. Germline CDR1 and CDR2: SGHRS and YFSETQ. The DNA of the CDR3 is TGCGCCAGCAGCTTGGGCGAACGGGAGCGGCAGTACTTC. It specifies CASSLGERERQYF.

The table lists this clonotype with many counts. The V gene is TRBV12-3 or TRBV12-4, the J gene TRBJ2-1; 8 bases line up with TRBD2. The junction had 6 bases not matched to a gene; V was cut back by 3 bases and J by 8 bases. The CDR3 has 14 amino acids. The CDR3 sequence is CASSLGLGSHEQFF. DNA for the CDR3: TGTGCCAGCAGTTTGGGACTAGGTAGCCATGAGCAGTTCTTC.

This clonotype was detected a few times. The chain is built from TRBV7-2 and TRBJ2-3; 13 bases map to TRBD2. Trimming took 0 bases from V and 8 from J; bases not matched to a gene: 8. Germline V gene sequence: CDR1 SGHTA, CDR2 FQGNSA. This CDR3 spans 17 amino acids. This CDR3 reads CASSLAGVLAGGSTQYF. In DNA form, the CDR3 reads TGTGCCAGCAGCTTAGCAGGGGTACTAGCGGGAGGGAGTACGCAGTATTTT.

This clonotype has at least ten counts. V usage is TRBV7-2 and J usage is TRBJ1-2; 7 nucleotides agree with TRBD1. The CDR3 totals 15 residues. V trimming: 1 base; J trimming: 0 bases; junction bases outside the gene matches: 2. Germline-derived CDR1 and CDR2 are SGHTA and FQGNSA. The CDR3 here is CASSLGDRPNYGYTF. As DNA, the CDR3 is TGTGCCAGCAGCTTAGGGGACAGACCTAACTATGGCTACACCTTC.

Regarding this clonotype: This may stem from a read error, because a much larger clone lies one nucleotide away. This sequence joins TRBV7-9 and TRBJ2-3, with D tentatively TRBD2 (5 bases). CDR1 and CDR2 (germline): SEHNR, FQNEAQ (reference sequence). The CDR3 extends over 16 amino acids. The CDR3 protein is CASSPSRRSSTDRQYF. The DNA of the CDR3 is TGTGCCAGCAGCCCCTCGAGGAGGTCTAGCACAGATAGGCAGTATTTT. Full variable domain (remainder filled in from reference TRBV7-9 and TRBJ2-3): DTGVSQNPRHKITKRGQNVTFRCDPISEHNRLYWYRQTLGQGPEFLTYFQNEAQLEKSRLLSDRFSAERPKGSFSTLEIQRTEQGDSAMYLCASSPSRRSSTDRQYFGPGTRLTVL.

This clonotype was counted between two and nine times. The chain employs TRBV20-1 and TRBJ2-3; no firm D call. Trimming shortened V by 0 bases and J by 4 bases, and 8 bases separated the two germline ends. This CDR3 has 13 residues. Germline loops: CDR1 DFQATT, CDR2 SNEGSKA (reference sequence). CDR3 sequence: CSAREHGSDTQYF. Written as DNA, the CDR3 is TGCAGTGCTAGAGAACACGGCTCAGATACGCAGTATTTT.

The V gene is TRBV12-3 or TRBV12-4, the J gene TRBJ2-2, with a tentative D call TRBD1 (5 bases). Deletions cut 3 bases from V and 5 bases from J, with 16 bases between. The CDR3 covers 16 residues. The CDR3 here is CASSFVPGHKTGELFF. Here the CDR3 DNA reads TGTGCCAGCAGTTTCGTCCCAGGACATAAAACCGGGGAGCTGTTTTTT.

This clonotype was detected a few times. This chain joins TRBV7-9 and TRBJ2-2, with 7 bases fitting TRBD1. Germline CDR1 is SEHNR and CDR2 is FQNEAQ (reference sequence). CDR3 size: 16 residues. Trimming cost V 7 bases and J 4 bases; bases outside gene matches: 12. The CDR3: CASIRGGAGGTGELFF. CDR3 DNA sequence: TGTGCCAGCATCCGAGGGGGCGCCGGAGGCACCGGGGAGCTGTTTTTT.

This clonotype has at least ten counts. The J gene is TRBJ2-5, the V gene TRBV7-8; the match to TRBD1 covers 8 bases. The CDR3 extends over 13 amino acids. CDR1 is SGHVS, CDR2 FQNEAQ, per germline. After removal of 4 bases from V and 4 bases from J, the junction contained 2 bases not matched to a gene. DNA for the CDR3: TGTGCCAGCAGCTCCGGGACAGGAGAGACCCAGTACTTC. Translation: CASSSGTGETQYF.

CDR3 region: CAITRGQGAGYEQYF. CDR3 sequence (DNA): TGTGCCATCACACGGGGACAGGGGGCCGGCTACGAGCAGTACTTC. The chain has TRBV10-3 and TRBJ2-7; the match to TRBD1 covers 12 bases. Trimming at V came to 7 bases and at J to 3 bases, leaving 7 bases not matched to a gene. The CDR3 has 15 amino acids. The germline gives CDR1 ENHRY, CDR2 SYGVKD.

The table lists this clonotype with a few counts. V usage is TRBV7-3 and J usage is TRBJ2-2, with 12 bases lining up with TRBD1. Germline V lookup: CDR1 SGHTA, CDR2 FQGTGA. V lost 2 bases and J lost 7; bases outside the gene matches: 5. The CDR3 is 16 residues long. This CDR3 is CASSLPGQGADGELFF. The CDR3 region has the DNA TGTGCCAGCAGCTTACCGGGACAGGGGGCTGACGGGGAGCTGTTTTTT.

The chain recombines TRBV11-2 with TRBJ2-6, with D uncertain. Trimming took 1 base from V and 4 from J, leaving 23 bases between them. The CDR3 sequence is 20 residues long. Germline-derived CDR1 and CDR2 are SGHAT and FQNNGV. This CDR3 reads CASSLVGWTVKSSGANVLTF. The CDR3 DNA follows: TGTGCCAGCAGCTTAGTCGGATGGACCGTAAAAAGCTCGGGGGCCAACGTCCTGACTTTC.

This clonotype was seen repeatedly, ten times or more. The CDR3 spells CASSQFGQSTDTQYF. DNA for the CDR3: TGCGCCAGCAGCCAATTTGGTCAGAGCACAGATACGCAGTATTTT. The chain carries TRBV4-1 and TRBJ2-3, with D uncertain. The V end was cut by 2 bases, the J end by 0 bases, with 9 bases between. The CDR3 runs 15 residues. From germline, CDR1 is MGHRA and CDR2 YSYEKL.

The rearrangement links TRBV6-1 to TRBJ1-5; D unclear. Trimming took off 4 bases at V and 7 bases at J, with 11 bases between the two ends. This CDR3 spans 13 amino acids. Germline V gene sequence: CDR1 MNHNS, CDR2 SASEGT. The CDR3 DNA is TGTGCCAGCAGTGCCGAAGGAGGGCAGCCCCAGCATTTT. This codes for CASSAEGGQPQHF.

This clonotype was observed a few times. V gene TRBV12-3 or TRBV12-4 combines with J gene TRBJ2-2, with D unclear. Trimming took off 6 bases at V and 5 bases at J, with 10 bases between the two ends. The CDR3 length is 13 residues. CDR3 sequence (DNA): TGTGCCAGCAGCCCGATTTCGACCGGGGAGCTGTTTTTT. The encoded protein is CASSPISTGELFF.